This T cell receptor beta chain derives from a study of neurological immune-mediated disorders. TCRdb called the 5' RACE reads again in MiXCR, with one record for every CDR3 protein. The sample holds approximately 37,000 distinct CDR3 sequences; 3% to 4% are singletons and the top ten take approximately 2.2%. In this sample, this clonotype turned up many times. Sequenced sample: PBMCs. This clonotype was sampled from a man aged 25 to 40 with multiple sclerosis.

CDR3 protein: CASSQDERHYEQYF. The CDR3 nucleotides read TGCGCCAGCAGCCAAGATGAACGCCACTACGAGCAGTACTTC. The chain has TRBV4-3 and TRBJ2-7; D uncertain. The V gene lost 0 bases and the J gene lost 3 bases, with 9 bases spanning the gap. The CDR3 has 14 residues. Germline CDR1 and CDR2: LGHNA and YSLEER.